This entry lists 13 T cell receptor beta chains sequenced from one sample in a study of beta chain features in type 1 diabetes. Since all of the isolated RNA was reverse transcribed, expressed TCRB transcripts were what got sequenced. The assay was immunoSEQ multiplex PCR, and TCRdb's table has in-frame clones only and misses some. The sample includes hundreds of thousands of clones, around 15% seen only once; the top ten take less than 0.04%. Study-level results: Shortening that was moderate but significant affected the TCRB CDR3s of Type 1 diabetes patients in all four CD4+ subsets.

Their antigens are not known. The sequenced sample was naive CD4+ T cells from blood. The receptors were gathered from a man between 18 and 35 years old with type 1 diabetes.

This clone was counted a few times. The V gene is TRBV7-9, the J gene TRBJ2-3; 10 bases agree with TRBD2. The CDR3 is 15 residues long. V lost 5 bases, J lost 4 bases, and 6 bases stayed unmatched. Germline CDR1 reads SEHNR; CDR2 reads FQNEAQ (reference sequence). Here the CDR3 DNA reads TGTGCCAGCAGCCCCGGGCTAGCGGGAGCAGATACGCAGTATTTT. Its translation: CASSPGLAGADTQYF. The full variable domain, completed using reference TRBV7-9 and TRBJ2-3, is DTGVSQNPRHKITKRGQNVTFRCDPISEHNRLYWYRQTLGQGPEFLTYFQNEAQLEKSRLLSDRFSAERPKGSFSTLEIQRTEQGDSAMYLCASSPGLAGADTQYFGPGTRLTVL.

This clone has just a few counts. The chain recombines TRBV28 with TRBJ1-6; TRBD1 matches at 8 bases. Germline V gene sequence: CDR1 MDHEN, CDR2 SYDVKM. V gave up 6 bases and J gave up 0 bases; unmatched junction bases: 1. The CDR3 contains 15 residues. CDR3 bases: TGTGCCAGCAGCGGACAGGGCTCCTATAATTCACCCCTCCACTTT. Translated, it gives CASSGQGSYNSPLHF.

V usage is TRBV2 and J usage is TRBJ1-1; no clear D gene. Looked up from germline, CDR1 is SNHLY and CDR2 is FYNNEI. V was clipped by 6 bases and J by 4 bases, with 15 bases between them. This CDR3 region has 14 residues. The DNA of the CDR3 is TGTGCCAGCAGAATCTCAGAGGCACCCACTGAAGCTTTCTTT. Encoded protein: CASRISEAPTEAFF.

On this clone itself: The sample holds other DNA sequences that translate to the same CDR3. V and J are TRBV7-2 and TRBJ1-2; TRBD1 agrees at 9 bases. Germline trimming cut 3 bases from V and 4 bases from J; bases unmatched to any gene: 3. The CDR3 extends over 14 amino acids. CDR1 is SGHTA, CDR2 FQGNSA, per germline. This CDR3 is CASSLGDRVYGYTF. In nucleotides, the CDR3 is TGTGCCAGCAGCTTGGGGGACAGGGTCTATGGCTACACCTTC.

The chain links TRBV5-1 to TRBJ1-1; 7 positions match TRBD1. The CDR3 length is 12 residues. Germline assignment: CDR1 SGHRS and CDR2 YFSETQ. The V gene end was trimmed by 3 bases and the J gene end by 10 bases; junction bases not matched to a gene: 6. This CDR3 reads CASSSNSGGAFF. The CDR3 nucleotides are TGCGCCAGCAGCTCAAACTCAGGGGGAGCTTTCTTT.

CDR3 amino acids: CASSLMGAGVGQQYF. The CDR3 DNA sequence: TGTGCCAGCAGCTTGATGGGCGCAGGGGTGGGTCAGCAGTACTTC. J is TRBJ2-7 and V is TRBV5-6, with TRBD1 as a possible D gene (6 bases). The length of the CDR3 is 15 residues. Trimming pared 1 base from V and 8 bases from J, leaving 19 bases between. Germline CDR1 SGHDT, CDR2 YYEEEE. The whole variable domain, filled in from reference TRBV5-6 and TRBJ2-7, reads DAGVTQSPTHLIKTRGQQVTLRCSPKSGHDTVSWYQQALGQGPQFIFQYYEEEERQRGNFPDRFSGHQFPNYSSELNVNALLLGDSALYLCASSLMGAGVGQQYFGPGTRLTVT.

This clone came up a few times. The CDR3 here is CASTPSANSPLHF. The CDR3 nucleotides read TGTGCCAGCACCCCCAGCGCAAATTCACCCCTCCACTTT. The V call is TRBV2, the J call TRBJ1-6; D call uncertain. Germline V gene lookup returns CDR1 SNHLY and CDR2 FYNNEI. Trimming removed 7 bases from V and 7 bases from J, with 11 bases in between. This CDR3 has 13 residues.

Written as DNA, the CDR3 is TGCGCCAGCAGCTTGCCTAGCGGGAATTCCTACAATGAGCAGTTCTTC. Protein: CASSLPSGNSYNEQFF. J is TRBJ2-1 and V is TRBV5-1; 9 bases are shared with TRBD2. Germline loops: CDR1 SGHRS, CDR2 YFSETQ. CDR3 size: 16 residues. Trimming took 1 base from V and 1 from J; bases not matched to a gene: 3.

This clone was observed a few times. The chain recombines TRBV20-1 with TRBJ1-1; D gene uncertain. The CDR3 is made up of 11 amino acids. Between the trimmed V and J ends, which lost 1 base and 10 bases, there was a span of 10 bases. Germline CDR1 DFQATT, CDR2 SNEGSKA (reference sequence). The DNA of the CDR3 is TGCAGTGCTAGAGTACTGGCGGGAGCTTTCTTT. It translates to CSARVLAGAFF.

This clone was observed a handful of times. This chain uses TRBV4-3 with TRBJ2-7; TRBD1 agrees at 9 bases. The CDR3 contains 16 residues. The junction had 5 bases not matched to a gene; V was cut back by 0 bases and J by 2 bases. CDR1 and CDR2 (germline): LGHNA, YSLEER. The CDR3 DNA reads as TGCGCCAGCAGCCAAGATAGGGACAGGGTTGCCTACGAGCAGTACTTC. Encoded protein: CASSQDRDRVAYEQYF.

The chain recombines TRBV21-1 with TRBJ1-1; the D segment call TRBD1 is taken from the table without a DNA check. TRBV21-1 is a documented pseudogene. This CDR3 is built from 13 residues. The CDR3 here is CASSKTVNTEAFF. CDR3 bases: TGTGCCAGCAGTAAGACAGTAAACACTGAAGCTTTCTTT.

CDR3 coding DNA: TGTGCCTGGAGTGGACAGGCATATCTGCCGTATTTT. Translated: CAWSGQAYLPYF. The chain couples TRBV30 to TRBJ2-3; tentatively, D is TRBD1 (6 bases). This CDR3 spans 12 amino acids. CDR1 and CDR2 from the germline V gene are GTSNPN and SVGIG (reference sequence). V shed 1 base and J shed 14 bases, with 16 bases lying between them.

The rearrangement joins TRBV9 to TRBJ1-6, with 11 bases fitting TRBD1. Germline V gene sequence: CDR1 SGDLS, CDR2 YYNGEE. The CDR3 spans 19 residues. The V segment lost 2 bases and the J segment 8 bases; nucleotides outside the gene matches: 15. CDR3 in DNA: TGTGCCAGCAGCGTGATGGGAGGACAGGGGGCGAGAGGACATTCACCCCTCCACTTT. Translated, it gives CASSVMGGQGARGHSPLHF.